This is a list of T cell receptor beta chains from one sample in a study of cytomegalovirus exposure and HLA in healthy donors. Using immunoSEQ multiplex PCR, the repertoire was profiled, and TCRdb retains in-frame clones only, with some absent. Here the sample spans roughly 240,000 clones, more than 75% being singletons. Specimen: PBMCs. The receptors derive from a man aged 18 to 30 in good health and CMV-seronegative. CDR3s include the opening cysteine and the closing phenylalanine or tryptophan. A D gene is named only where the DNA matches it firmly. The size entry is marked missing in some rows and otherwise reads once, few, many or a size class.

v_gene	len	j_gene	d_gene	abundance	CDR3aa	CDR3nt
TRBV6-5	14	TRBJ2-1	TRBD2	NA	CASSISGRVGEQFF	TGTGCCAGCAGTATTAGCGGGAGGGTCGGGGAGCAGTTCTTC
TRBV5-1	16	TRBJ2-2	TRBD1	NA	CASRTVVDRDTGELFF	TGCGCCAGCAGAACGGTGGTCGACAGGGACACCGGGGAGCTGTTTTTT
TRBV29-1	12	TRBJ2-7	NA	NA	CSVGEAEYEQYF	TGCAGCGTTGGTGAGGCGGAATACGAGCAGTACTTC
TRBV2	14	TRBJ1-6	TRBD1	NA	CASSDGTANSPLHF	TGTGCCAGCAGTGACGGGACAGCTAATTCACCCCTCCACTTT
TRBV10-1	15	TRBJ2-3	NA	NA	CASSELTIAADTQYF	TGCGCCAGCAGTGAGCTGACGATAGCAGCAGATACGCAGTATTTT
TRBV6-1	13	TRBJ1-5	NA	NA	CASSWPGEQPQHF	TGTGCCAGCAGTTGGCCGGGGGAACAGCCCCAGCATTTT
TRBV6-1	15	TRBJ2-1	TRBD2	NA	CASRTGTSGSGEQFF	TGTGCCAGCAGAACCGGGACTAGCGGGAGTGGGGAGCAGTTCTTC
TRBV4-1	15	TRBJ2-2	TRBD1	NA	CASSRDRGPTGELFF	TGCGCCAGCAGTAGGGACAGGGGGCCCACCGGGGAGCTGTTTTTT
TRBV5-1	15	TRBJ1-5	NA	NA	CASSLGAGENQPQHF	TGCGCCAGCAGCTTGGGAGCCGGGGAAAACCAGCCCCAGCATTTT
TRBV29-1	13	TRBJ2-6	NA	NA	CSGRVTGANVLTF	TGCAGCGGGAGGGTTACGGGGGCCAACGTCCTGACTTTC
TRBV7-9	15	TRBJ2-7	TRBD2	NA	CASSLGLAGAVEQYF	TGTGCCAGCAGTTTGGGACTAGCGGGAGCGGTCGAGCAGTACTTC
TRBV10-3	15	TRBJ2-7	TRBD2	NA	CAISNPGLASYEQYF	TGTGCCATCAGTAACCCGGGACTAGCGTCCTACGAGCAGTACTTC
TRBV28	12	TRBJ2-1	NA	NA	CASSFSREQQFF	TGTGCCAGCAGTTTTAGTCGGGAGCAGCAGTTCTTC
TRBV29-1	12	TRBJ1-1	NA	NA	CSVGFWPTEAFF	TGCAGCGTTGGCTTCTGGCCCACTGAAGCTTTCTTT
TRBV29-1	14	TRBJ2-7	TRBD2	once	CSVLLAAESYEQYF	TGCAGCGTTCTTCTAGCGGCTGAATCCTACGAGCAGTACTTC
TRBV28	13	TRBJ2-7	TRBD1	NA	CASQDRAPVEQYF	TGTGCCAGTCAAGACAGGGCCCCAGTCGAGCAGTACTTC
TRBV7-9	14	TRBJ2-5	NA	NA	CASSLAGAQETQYF	TGTGCCAGCAGCTTAGCAGGGGCCCAAGAGACCCAGTACTTC
TRBV29-1	13	TRBJ1-6	TRBD1	NA	CSVGDRVGSPLHF	TGCAGCGTTGGGGACAGGGTGGGTTCACCCCTCCACTTT
TRBV5-1	15	TRBJ2-1	TRBD2	NA	CASSTTGGSYNEQFF	TGCGCCAGCAGCACAACGGGGGGCTCCTACAATGAGCAGTTCTTC
TRBV4-2	15	TRBJ2-5	TRBD2	once	CASSLIAGQRETQYF	TGTGCCAGCAGCCTGATAGCGGGTCAACGAGAGACCCAGTACTTC
TRBV2	11	TRBJ1-1	NA	NA	CASAGYTEAFF	TGTGCCAGCGCAGGGTACACTGAAGCTTTCTTT
TRBV10-2	13	TRBJ2-7	NA	NA	CASSPGGGYEQYF	TGCGCCAGCAGTCCCGGGGGAGGTTACGAGCAGTACTTC
TRBV27	15	TRBJ2-7	TRBD1	NA	CASSLQGVLDGEQYF	TGTGCCAGCAGTTTACAGGGGGTCCTGGACGGCGAGCAGTACTTC
TRBV12-5	13	TRBJ2-5	NA	NA	CASGKHQRETQYF	TGTGCTAGTGGTAAACATCAGCGAGAGACCCAGTACTTC
TRBV28	11	TRBJ2-5	NA	NA	CASSFSETQYF	TGTGCCAGCAGTTTTTCGGAGACCCAGTACTTC
TRBV12-5	14	TRBJ1-1	NA	once	CASGLVRENTEAFF	TGTGCTAGTGGTTTGGTCCGAGAGAACACTGAAGCTTTCTTT